This T cell receptor beta chain was recorded in a study of OX40 agonist ivuxolimab in advanced cancers. Study background: The study treated patients with ivuxolimab, an agonistic anti-OX40 (CD134) antibody. A partial response was reached by three patients: one with hepatocellular carcinoma and two with cutaneous melanoma.

Study observations and caveats: Clonal expansion from baseline to week 6 occurred in both CD4+ and CD8+ T cells. Specificity for antigen went undetermined in the expanded peripheral T cells.

About this clone itself: Its antigen is unidentified.

TCRdb keeps only in-frame clones here, not all; method: immunoSEQ multiplex PCR. The sample yields over 80,000 clones, more than 80% seen once. This CDR3 region has 13 residues. The V end lost 3 bases, the J end lost 6 bases, and 10 bases lay between the germline ends. Germline lookup yields CDR1 SEHNR and CDR2 FQNEAQ (reference sequence). The clonotype comes from an adult with an advanced solid tumor such as melanoma, head and neck, liver or kidney cancer. The V call is TRBV7-9, the J call TRBJ2-3; no reliable D call. Sequenced material: CD4+ or CD8+ T cells sorted from blood, taken in a trial of the OX40 agonist ivuxolimab. This CDR3 reads CASSFPNGDTQYF. CDR3 DNA: TGTGCCAGCAGCTTCCCAAACGGCGATACGCAGTATTTT. Full variable domain (rest looked up from reference TRBV7-9 and TRBJ2-3): DTGVSQNPRHKITKRGQNVTFRCDPISEHNRLYWYRQTLGQGPEFLTYFQNEAQLEKSRLLSDRFSAERPKGSFSTLEIQRTEQGDSAMYLCASSFPNGDTQYFGPGTRLTVL.